This T cell receptor beta chain was sequenced for a study of tumor-infiltrating lymphocytes in glioblastoma multiforme. CDR3 length: 11 amino acids. Germline values: CDR1 MNHNY, CDR2 SVGAGI (reference sequence). Of note for this clonotype: What it binds is not known. One end of the junction does not line up with germline, which may come from a read error.

Whole-study results and caveats: The T cells in this sample were not sorted into functional subsets. Clone frequencies may be distorted by unequal TCR transcripts per cell.

Multiple V-beta primers and a C-beta primer amplified TCRB from RNA. Input was around 0.5 ug total RNA, reverse-transcribed with a C-beta primer. Unique molecular identifiers were not described for the libraries. TCRdb independently ran MiXCR on the multiplex PCR reads; one entry per CDR3 protein. Found here are more than 13,000 distinct CDR3 sequences, about 67% of them singletons; the top ten hold around 48%. This receptor was obtained from a male donor with glioblastoma. This chain connects TRBV6-6 to TRBJ1-2; 7 bases align to TRBD1. Specimen: brain tumor tissue. The CDR3 spells CASSGTGTDTF. CDR3 nucleotides: TGCGCCAGCAGTGGGACCGGGACAGACACCTTC.